This TCR beta chain was sequenced for a study of blood T cell repertoires in COVID-19. Study-level background: Some COVID-19 samples were acute and others convalescent; all came from the United States, Italy and Spain. Sample material is recorded as cDNA or gDNA derived from T cells, B-cell-depleted T cells, or PBMCs.

After removal of 1 base from V and 7 bases from J, the junction contained 2 bases not matched to a gene. Germline CDR1 reads LGHDT; CDR2 reads YNNKEL (reference sequence). This CDR3 is 13 amino acids long. Using immunoSEQ multiplex PCR, the repertoire was profiled, and TCRdb retains in-frame clones only, with some absent. Among about 160,000 clones listed, more than 75% were seen once. Sequenced material: peripheral blood. This chain connects TRBV3-1 (or the pseudogene TRBV3-2) to TRBJ1-2, with 8 bases fitting TRBD1. This TCR was sampled from a man aged 35 to 55 with acute or convalescent COVID-19. CDR3 protein: CASSQGQGTGYTF. The CDR3 nucleotides read TGTGCCAGCAGCCAAGGACAGGGGACTGGCTACACCTTC.